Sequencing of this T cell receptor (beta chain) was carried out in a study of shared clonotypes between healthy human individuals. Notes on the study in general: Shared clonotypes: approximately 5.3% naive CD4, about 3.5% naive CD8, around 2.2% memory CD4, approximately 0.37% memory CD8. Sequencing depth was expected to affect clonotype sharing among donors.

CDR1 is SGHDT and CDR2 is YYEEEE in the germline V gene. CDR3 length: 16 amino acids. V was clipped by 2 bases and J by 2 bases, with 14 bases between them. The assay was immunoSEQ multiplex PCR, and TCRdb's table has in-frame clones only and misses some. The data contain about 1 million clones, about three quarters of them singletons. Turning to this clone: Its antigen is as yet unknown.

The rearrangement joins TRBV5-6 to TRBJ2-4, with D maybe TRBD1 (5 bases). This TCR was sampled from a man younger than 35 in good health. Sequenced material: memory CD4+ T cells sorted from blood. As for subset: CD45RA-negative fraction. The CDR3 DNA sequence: TGTGCCAGCAGCTTCGGGTATGGGGCCTCCAAAAACATTCAGTACTTC. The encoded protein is CASSFGYGASKNIQYF.